This TCR beta chain was sequenced during a study of cytomegalovirus exposure and HLA in healthy donors. Trimming left V 8 bases short and J 8 bases short, with 15 bases between. CDR1 and CDR2 (germline): SNHLY, FYNNEI. The CDR3 consists of 13 residues. Study conclusions and caveats: Reports state that TCR beta sequences accurately predicted most subjects' HLA-A and HLA-B alleles.

PCR involved 60 Vbeta and 13 Jbeta primers. Assay: immunoSEQ multiplex PCR; the TCRdb copy retains only in-frame clones and omits some. The repertoire holds roughly 240,000 clones, around four fifths seen once, with roughly 0.45% in the top ten. This clone appeared once. Antigen unknown. The clonotype originates from a boy aged 5-17 years in good health and CMV-seronegative. The V gene is TRBV2, the J gene TRBJ1-4; unclear D gene. Sequencing was done on a sample of PBMCs. The CDR3 reads CASAEAFEEKLFF. CDR3 bases: TGTGCCAGCGCGGAGGCGTTTGAAGAAAAACTGTTTTTT.